Shown below are 17 T cell receptor beta chains from a single sample sequenced in a study of blood T cell repertoires in COVID-19. Sequenced by immunoSEQ multiplex PCR; TCRdb stores in-frame clones only, minus some. The sample has about 210,000 clones; about 87% are singletons. Sequences were obtained from peripheral blood. Receptors originate from a man aged 70-80 years with acute or convalescent COVID-19.

This clone was detected a few times. The chain is built from TRBV7-9 and TRBJ1-1; D call uncertain. From germline, CDR1 is SEHNR and CDR2 FQNEAQ (reference sequence). V was cut by 4 bases and J by 1 base, with 7 bases left in between. This CDR3 spans 13 amino acids. Written as DNA, the CDR3 is TGTGCCAGCAGCTCCAGGCAGAACACTGAAGCTTTCTTT. It encodes CASSSRQNTEAFF.

This clone was observed a single time. This chain uses TRBV27 with TRBJ2-7; 7 bases line up with TRBD1. Germline CDR1 and CDR2: MNHEY and SMNVEV (reference sequence). The CDR3 extends over 15 amino acids. With 8 bases clipped from V and 1 base from J, the junction kept 11 bases outside the gene matches. CDR3 DNA sequence: TGTGCCAGCGGAGCCCAGACAGGGTTGTCCTACGAGCAGTACTTC. This gives the protein CASGAQTGLSYEQYF.

The chain links TRBV9 to TRBJ1-6; 8 bases align to TRBD1. The CDR3 has 15 residues. Germline CDR1 and CDR2: SGDLS and YYNGEE. With V trimmed by 3 bases and J by 5 bases, 4 bases remained unmatched. CDR3 nucleotides: TGTGCCAGCAGCGAGGGGACAGGAAATAATTCACCCCTCCACTTT. Translation: CASSEGTGNNSPLHF.

This rearrangement joins TRBV7-9 to TRBJ2-4; possibly TRBD1 for D (6 bases). Per germline, CDR1 SEHNR and CDR2 FQNEAQ (reference sequence). V was shortened by 7 bases and J by 3 bases, with 7 bases between the two germline ends. This CDR3 is built from 12 residues. The CDR3 DNA reads as TGTGCCAGCACGACAGGCAAAAACATTCAGTACTTC. Translation: CASTTGKNIQYF.

Details on this clone: Relative to the germline gene, one junction end is altered; a read error may explain this. The chain is built from TRBV7-7 and TRBJ2-3, with 11 bases matching TRBD2. Looked up from germline, CDR1 is SSHAT and CDR2 is FNYEAQ (reference sequence). This CDR3 region has 17 residues. Here the CDR3 DNA reads TGTGCTAGCAGCTTAGTAGGGACTAGCGGAAGCACAGATACGCAGTATTTT. It specifies CASSLVGTSGSTDTQYF.

The chain links TRBV9 to TRBJ2-1; 10 positions agree with TRBD2. This CDR3 region has 16 residues. Germline values: CDR1 SGDLS, CDR2 YYNGEE. Unmatched junction bases numbered 5, after V lost 5 bases and J lost 0 bases. The CDR3 region has the DNA TGTGCCAGCAGTCCTAGCGGGAGAGGCTCCTACAATGAGCAGTTCTTC. Translating it yields CASSPSGRGSYNEQFF.

This rearrangement joins TRBV5-5 to TRBJ2-1, with TRBD2 matching 11 bases. This CDR3 is 16 amino acids long. The J segment lost 12 bases and the V segment lost 4 bases, leaving 15 bases of the junction unmatched. CDR1 SGHKS and CDR2 YYEKEE come from the germline V gene (reference sequence). CDR3 protein: CASSPRGTSGADGQFF. DNA of the CDR3: TGTGCCAGCAGCCCCCGGGGGACTAGCGGAGCCGATGGGCAGTTCTTC.

The chain recombines TRBV29-1 with TRBJ2-1; 8 nucleotides line up with TRBD1. Trimming at V came to 7 bases and at J to 10 bases, leaving 6 bases not matched to a gene. The germline gives CDR1 SQVTM, CDR2 ANQGSEA. The CDR3 runs 11 residues. DNA for the CDR3: TGCAGCGGGGGACAGGTCAGCGAGCAGTTCTTC. This gives the protein CSGGQVSEQFF.

The CDR3 DNA reads as TGTGCCAGCAGACCGGGGGATGACGGGGAGCTGTTTTTT. As protein: CASRPGDDGELFF. The chain employs TRBV6-5 and TRBJ2-2; weak D call: TRBD2 (6 bases). Germline V gene lookup returns CDR1 MNHEY and CDR2 SVGAGI. V dropped 6 bases and J dropped 7 bases, with 12 bases sitting between them. The CDR3 sequence is 13 residues long.

The chain carries TRBV27 and TRBJ2-7; 7 nucleotides align to TRBD1. Germline-derived CDR1 and CDR2 are MNHEY and SMNVEV (reference sequence). The junction had 6 bases not matched to a gene; V was cut back by 6 bases and J by 1 base. The CDR3 runs 14 residues. The CDR3 protein is CASSRSDRSYEQYF. As DNA, the CDR3 is TGTGCCAGCAGCCGTTCGGACAGGTCCTACGAGCAGTACTTC.

This chain uses TRBV7-9 with TRBJ2-1; 7 nucleotides align to TRBD2. The CDR3 sequence is 15 residues long. Germline CDR1 is SEHNR and CDR2 is FQNEAQ (reference sequence). The J segment lost 4 bases and the V segment lost 7 bases, leaving 10 bases of the junction unmatched. The CDR3 spells CASTSGSGTYNEQFF. In nucleotides, the CDR3 is TGTGCCAGCACCTCCGGCAGCGGGACTTACAATGAGCAGTTCTTC.

The rearrangement joins TRBV5-6 to TRBJ2-7; D possibly corresponds to TRBD1 (6 bases). There are 13 residues in the CDR3. Germline CDR1 reads SGHDT; CDR2 reads YYEEEE. V shed 5 bases and J shed 4 bases, with 13 bases lying between them. Here the CDR3 reads CASSYIQGYEQYF. CDR3 in DNA: TGTGCCAGCAGTTATATACAGGGATACGAGCAGTACTTC.

The chain is built from TRBV27 and TRBJ2-6, with TRBD1 matching over 10 bases. CDR1 and CDR2 (germline): MNHEY, SMNVEV (reference sequence). The J segment lost 0 bases and the V segment lost 7 bases, leaving 9 bases of the junction unmatched. The CDR3 contains 18 residues. The CDR3 nucleotides are TGTGCCAGCAAGTTAACCCGGACAGGGGGCTCTGGGGCCAACGTCCTGACTTTC. Protein: CASKLTRTGGSGANVLTF.

The chain links TRBV5-1 to TRBJ2-1, with 9 bases fitting TRBD2. V lost 0 bases and J lost 3; bases outside the gene matches: 10. The CDR3 is 18 amino acids. From germline, CDR1 is SGHRS and CDR2 YFSETQ. Here the CDR3 reads CASSLVVRLAAIYNEQFF. CDR3 nucleotides: TGCGCCAGCAGCTTGGTGGTAAGACTAGCGGCCATCTACAATGAGCAGTTCTTC.

This chain uses TRBV27 with TRBJ1-2; D possibly corresponds to TRBD1 (5 bases). The CDR3 runs 15 residues. V shed 5 bases and J shed 0 bases, with 13 bases lying between them. CDR1 MNHEY and CDR2 SMNVEV come from the germline V gene (reference sequence). The CDR3 loop is CASSPSGSANYGYTF. CDR3 bases: TGTGCCAGCAGTCCCTCAGGGTCGGCTAACTATGGCTACACCTTC.

The chain joins TRBV5-6 to TRBJ2-4, with 9 bases aligning to TRBD1. Germline trimming cut 5 bases from V and 7 bases from J; bases unmatched to any gene: 7. The CDR3 contains 14 residues. The germline CDR1 and CDR2 sequences are SGHDT and YYEEEE. Here the CDR3 DNA reads TGTGCCAGCAGGGATTACAGGGGGCTCAACATTCAGTACTTC. Translating it yields CASRDYRGLNIQYF. The full variable domain, with the rest looked up from reference TRBV5-6 and TRBJ2-4, is DAGVTQSPTHLIKTRGQQVTLRCSPKSGHDTVSWYQQALGQGPQFIFQYYEEEERQRGNFPDRFSGHQFPNYSSELNVNALLLGDSALYLCASRDYRGLNIQYFGAGTRLSVL.

The CDR3 is CASSQGTSEKQETQYF. CDR3 nucleotides: TGTGCCAGCAGCCAAGGGACTAGCGAGAAACAAGAGACCCAGTACTTC. This sequence joins TRBV14 and TRBJ2-5, with 9 bases lining up with TRBD2. Germline V gene data show CDR1 as SGHDN and CDR2 as FVKESK. V was pared by 1 base and J by 2 bases, with 5 bases of the junction left unmatched. The CDR3 is 16 residues long.